These 22 T cell receptor beta chains originate from one sample sequenced in a study of blood T cell repertoires in COVID-19. The repertoire was sequenced with immunoSEQ multiplex PCR; TCRdb's copy has only in-frame clones and lacks some. The table records about 130,000 clones, roughly 83% of them present only once. The sample consisted of peripheral blood. The receptor source for this set is a woman between 65 and 79 years old with COVID-19, enrolled during active disease.

In DNA, the CDR3 is TGTGCCAGCACCGGACAGGCGATGAACACTGAAGCTTTCTTT. Translation gives CASTGQAMNTEAFF. The chain couples TRBV6-5 to TRBJ1-1; 7 bases agree with TRBD1. After removal of 7 bases from V and 0 bases from J, the junction contained 5 bases not matched to a gene. The CDR3 consists of 14 residues. Germline V gives CDR1 MNHEY, CDR2 SVGAGI.

DNA of the CDR3: TGTGCCAGCAGCTTGGGACAGCTAAATTCACCCCTCCACTTT. This translates into CASSLGQLNSPLHF. The rearrangement links TRBV7-8 to TRBJ1-6; 7 bases are a match to TRBD1. With 3 bases clipped from V and 7 bases from J, the junction kept 3 bases outside the gene matches. The CDR3 is 14 residues long. Germline V CDR1 and CDR2: SGHVS, FQNEAQ.

The rearrangement uses TRBV13 and TRBJ1-2; a weak D match, TRBD1 (5 bases). This CDR3 contains 15 residues. Germline CDR1 PRHDT, CDR2 FYEKMQ (reference sequence). Trimming removed 3 bases from V and 4 bases from J, with 15 bases in between. The CDR3 spells CASSFSGRGGYGYTF. CDR3 coding DNA: TGTGCCAGCAGCTTTTCGGGACGGGGAGGCTATGGCTACACCTTC.

The rearrangement joins TRBV6-6 to TRBJ2-3, with 10 bases lining up with TRBD1. This CDR3 has 13 residues. V lost 10 bases, J lost 2 bases, and 3 bases stayed unmatched. Germline-derived CDR1 and CDR2 are MNHNY and SVGAGI (reference sequence). The CDR3 nucleotides read TGTGCCATAGGGACAGGGGTCACAGATACGCAGTATTTT. Translating gives CAIGTGVTDTQYF.

The sample holds a few counts of this clone. The chain links TRBV4-3 to TRBJ1-1; 9 bases fit TRBD1. Germline V lookup: CDR1 LGHNA, CDR2 YSLEER. J lost 11 bases, V lost 5 bases, and 15 bases had no gene match. The CDR3 is 15 residues long. In DNA form, the CDR3 reads TGCGCCAGCAGCTCAAGATGGAAGGGACAGGGTCCGGCTTTCTTT. This gives the protein CASSSRWKGQGPAFF.

This clone turned up a few times. No conserved phenylalanine or tryptophan ends this CDR3, so it is likely a read error. The limits of the CDR3 on the DNA are not certain, so only TCRdb's listed CDR3 is given. The chain links TRBV28 to TRBJ2-7; the D call in the table, TRBD2, was not verified against the DNA. The CDR3 sequence runs 15 residues, both termini included. Germline V gene sequence: CDR1 MDHEN, CDR2 SYDVKM. The CDR3 is CASSASARGRVIDAL.

This rearrangement joins TRBV6-5 to TRBJ1-2; a weak D match, TRBD1 (6 bases). The germline gives CDR1 MNHEY, CDR2 SVGAGI. The CDR3 has 12 residues. Trimming removed 7 bases from V and 3 bases from J, with 9 bases in between. CDR3 in amino acids: CASTRGDYGYTF. CDR3 DNA sequence: TGTGCCAGCACCAGGGGCGACTATGGCTACACCTTC.

This CDR3 reads CASSSRGGYQETQYF. In DNA form, the CDR3 reads TGTGCCAGCAGCTCCAGGGGCGGTTACCAAGAGACCCAGTACTTC. V gene TRBV5-4 combines with J gene TRBJ2-5; D may be TRBD1 (6 bases). Germline V CDR1 and CDR2: SGHNT, YYREEE (reference sequence). The CDR3 is 15 residues long. Between the trimmed V and J ends, which lost 3 bases and 0 bases, there was a span of 12 bases.

The chain couples TRBV27 to TRBJ1-6; 9 bases are a match to TRBD1. From germline, CDR1 is MNHEY and CDR2 SMNVEV (reference sequence). The J segment lost 10 bases and the V segment lost 5 bases, leaving 6 bases of the junction unmatched. The CDR3 extends over 14 amino acids. CDR3 nucleotide sequence: TGTGCCAGCAGTATTACAGGGGGCGGATCACCCCTCCACTTT. This gives the protein CASSITGGGSPLHF.

The chain joins TRBV28 to TRBJ1-4, with unresolved D. CDR3 size: 13 residues. Trimming took 7 bases from V and 7 from J, leaving 13 bases between them. Looked up from germline, CDR1 is MDHEN and CDR2 is SYDVKM. The CDR3 bases are TGTGCCAGCACCCCAGGAGAGGGTGAAAAACTGTTTTTT. Protein sequence: CASTPGEGEKLFF.

This clone was counted only a few times. This chain links TRBV6-1 with TRBJ1-5, with 8 positions matching TRBD1. This CDR3 has 17 amino acids. Trimming cost V 4 bases and J 2 bases; bases outside gene matches: 10. In germline, CDR1 is MNHNS, CDR2 SASEGT. The CDR3 loop reads CASSVRSGGGGNQPQHF. CDR3 nucleotide sequence: TGTGCCAGCAGTGTGAGGTCAGGGGGCGGCGGCAATCAGCCCCAGCATTTT.

This clone occurred once. V gene TRBV5-6 combines with J gene TRBJ2-5, with 8 positions matching TRBD2. V was clipped by 9 bases and J by 1 base; unmatched bases: 11. Germline V lookup: CDR1 SGHDT, CDR2 YYEEEE. This CDR3 comprises 15 residues. CDR3 DNA sequence: TGTGCCACTATTAGGCGGGGGGACCCCCAAGAGACCCAGTACTTC. As protein: CATIRRGDPQETQYF. Together with reference TRBV5-6 and TRBJ2-5, the CDR3 gives the full variable domain: DAGVTQSPTHLIKTRGQQVTLRCSPKSGHDTVSWYQQALGQGPQFIFQYYEEEERQRGNFPDRFSGHQFPNYSSELNVNALLLGDSALYLCATIRRGDPQETQYFGPGTRLLVL.

The gene calls are TRBV28 and TRBJ2-7; the D gene is possibly TRBD1 (6 bases). The CDR3 runs to 18 residues. The V gene lost 5 bases and the J gene lost 1 base, with 24 bases spanning the gap. Germline values: CDR1 MDHEN, CDR2 SYDVKM. CDR3: CASSQKGVSGFKSYEQYF. The CDR3 DNA reads TGTGCCAGCAGTCAGAAGGGGGTATCAGGGTTCAAATCCTACGAGCAGTACTTC.

V is TRBV30 and J is TRBJ1-3, with a tentative D call TRBD1 (6 bases). Trimming took 5 bases from V and 0 from J, leaving 17 bases between them. The germline V gene encodes CDR1 GTSNPN and CDR2 SVGIG (reference sequence). The CDR3 spans 16 residues. In nucleotides, the CDR3 is TGTGCCTGGCGTACCCACGGGACACACTCTGGAAACACCATATATTTT. Encoded protein: CAWRTHGTHSGNTIYF.

V gene TRBV6-5 combines with J gene TRBJ1-2; 9 bases match TRBD1. This CDR3 region has 14 residues. Germline V gene lookup returns CDR1 MNHEY and CDR2 SVGAGI. After removal of 6 bases from V and 4 bases from J, the junction contained 6 bases not matched to a gene. The CDR3 region has the DNA TGTGCCAGCAGGGGGGACAGGGTGTTCTATGGCTACACCTTC. It yields the protein CASRGDRVFYGYTF.

The chain uses TRBV18 and TRBJ1-5; 10 bases are a match to TRBD1. Germline CDR1 and CDR2: KGHSH and LQKENI. V lost 2 bases, J lost 0 bases, and 1 base stayed unmatched. The length of the CDR3 is 16 residues. CDR3 residues: CASSPGTGVSNQPQHF. The CDR3 bases are TGTGCCAGCTCACCAGGGACAGGGGTTAGCAATCAGCCCCAGCATTTT.

The chain carries TRBV5-4 and TRBJ2-3; D perhaps matches TRBD2 (6 bases). The CDR3 is 18 residues long. V was clipped by 0 bases and J by 0 bases, with 17 bases between them. Germline-derived CDR1 and CDR2 are SGHNT and YYREEE (reference sequence). In nucleotides, the CDR3 is TGTGCCAGCAGCTTGGGGGGGGTCTCCCGTGCTAGCACAGATACGCAGTATTTT. It encodes CASSLGGVSRASTDTQYF.

V gene TRBV28 combines with J gene TRBJ2-4; D is perhaps TRBD1 (6 bases). Trimming shortened V by 4 bases and J by 5 bases, and 12 bases separated the two germline ends. Looked up from germline, CDR1 is MDHEN and CDR2 is SYDVKM. The CDR3 is 14 residues long. CDR3 bases: TGTGCCAGCAGTTCACAGGGAGTCGAAAACATTCAGTACTTC. This translates into CASSSQGVENIQYF.

The CDR3 DNA follows: TGTGCCAGCAGCTCCCCAGGGGCCCGTTACAATGAGCAGTTCTTC. Translated, it gives CASSSPGARYNEQFF. The rearrangement joins TRBV3-1 (or the pseudogene TRBV3-2) to TRBJ2-1; D possibly corresponds to TRBD1 (6 bases). The CDR3 has 15 amino acids. Germline loops: CDR1 LGHDT, CDR2 YNNKEL (reference sequence). V was trimmed by 5 bases and J by 4 bases, leaving 15 bases between them.

The CDR3 loop is CASRPIAGNTDTQYF. CDR3 nucleotide sequence: TGTGCCAGCAGACCTATAGCGGGGAACACAGATACGCAGTATTTT. The chain couples TRBV11-2 to TRBJ2-3, with 8 bases identical to TRBD2. This CDR3 comprises 15 residues. Germline CDR1 SGHAT, CDR2 FQNNGV. Trimming at V came to 6 bases and at J to 2 bases, leaving 7 bases not matched to a gene.

The chain links TRBV30 to TRBJ1-5, with TRBD1 as a possible D gene (5 bases). Per the germline V gene, CDR1 is GTSNPN and CDR2 is SVGIG (reference sequence). Trimming shortened V by 3 bases and J by 3 bases, and 9 bases separated the two germline ends. This CDR3 region has 13 residues. CDR3 sequence (DNA): TGTGCCTGGAGGGGACTCTCCAATCAGCCCCAGCATTTT. It translates to CAWRGLSNQPQHF.

The rearrangement uses TRBV5-4 and TRBJ1-3; 7 bases are a match to TRBD1. Per germline, CDR1 SGHNT and CDR2 YYREEE (reference sequence). The CDR3 is 13 residues long. V shed 7 bases, J shed 7 bases, and the junction held 8 bases outside the gene matches. The CDR3 region has the DNA TGTGCCAGCCAGGTCCAGGGGGTTAACACCATATATTTT. It translates to CASQVQGVNTIYF.